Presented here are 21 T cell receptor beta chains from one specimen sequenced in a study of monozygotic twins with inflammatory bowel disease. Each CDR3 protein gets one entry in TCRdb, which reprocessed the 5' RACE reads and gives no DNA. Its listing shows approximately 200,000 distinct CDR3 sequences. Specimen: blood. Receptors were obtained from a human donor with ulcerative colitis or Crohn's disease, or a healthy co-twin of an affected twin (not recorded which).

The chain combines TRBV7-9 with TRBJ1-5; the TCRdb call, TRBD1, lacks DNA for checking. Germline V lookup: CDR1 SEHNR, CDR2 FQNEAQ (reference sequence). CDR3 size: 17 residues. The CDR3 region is CASSRGGQGAMSQPQHF.

CDR3 protein: CASSKQQGASTGELFF. V and J are TRBV21-1 and TRBJ2-2; the D call from TCRdb, TRBD1, cannot be confirmed without DNA. TRBV21-1 is a listed pseudogene. The CDR3 sequence is 16 residues long.

CDR3 loop: CASSNDRYMNTEAFF. The chain couples TRBV5-1 to TRBJ1-1; TCRdb returns TRBD1, unconfirmable since there is no DNA. The CDR3 is 15 residues long. CDR1 is SGHRS and CDR2 is YFSETQ in the germline V gene.

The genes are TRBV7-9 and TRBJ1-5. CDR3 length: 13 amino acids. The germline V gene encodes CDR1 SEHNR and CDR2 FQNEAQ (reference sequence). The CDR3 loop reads CASSLGQDQPQHF.

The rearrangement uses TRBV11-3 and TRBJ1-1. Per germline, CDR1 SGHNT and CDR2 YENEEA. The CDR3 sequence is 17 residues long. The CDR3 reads CASSRPTGKARNTEAFF.

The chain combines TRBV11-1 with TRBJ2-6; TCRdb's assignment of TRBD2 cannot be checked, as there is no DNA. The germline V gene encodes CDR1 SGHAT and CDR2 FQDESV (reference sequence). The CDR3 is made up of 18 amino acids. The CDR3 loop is CASRLHREGSAGANVLTF.

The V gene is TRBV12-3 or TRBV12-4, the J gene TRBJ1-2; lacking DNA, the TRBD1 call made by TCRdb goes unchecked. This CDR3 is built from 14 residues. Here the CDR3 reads CASSLEETGVGYTF.

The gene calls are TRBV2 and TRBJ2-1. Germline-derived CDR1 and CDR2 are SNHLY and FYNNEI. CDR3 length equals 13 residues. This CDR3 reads CASSEAGRGEQFF.

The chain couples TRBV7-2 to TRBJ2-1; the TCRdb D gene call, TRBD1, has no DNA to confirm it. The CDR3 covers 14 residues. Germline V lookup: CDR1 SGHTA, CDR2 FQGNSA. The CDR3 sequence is CASSLGGANNEQFF. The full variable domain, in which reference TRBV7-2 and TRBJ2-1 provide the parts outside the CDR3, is GAGVSQSPSNKVTEKGKDVELRCDPISGHTALYWYRQSLGQGLEFLIYFQGNSAPDKSGLPSDRFSAERTGGSVSTLTIQRTQQEDSAVYLCASSLGGANNEQFFGPGTRLTVL.

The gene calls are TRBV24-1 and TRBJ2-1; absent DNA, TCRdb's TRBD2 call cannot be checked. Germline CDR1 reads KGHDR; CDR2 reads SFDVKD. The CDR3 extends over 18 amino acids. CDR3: CATSDRVSGGSSYNEQFF.

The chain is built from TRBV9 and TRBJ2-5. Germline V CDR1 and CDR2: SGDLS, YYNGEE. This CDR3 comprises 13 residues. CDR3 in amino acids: CASSRTAAGTQYF.

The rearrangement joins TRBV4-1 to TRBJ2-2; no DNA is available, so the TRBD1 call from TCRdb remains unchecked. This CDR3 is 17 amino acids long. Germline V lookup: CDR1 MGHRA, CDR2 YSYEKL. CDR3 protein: CASSHRLGEGDTGELFF.

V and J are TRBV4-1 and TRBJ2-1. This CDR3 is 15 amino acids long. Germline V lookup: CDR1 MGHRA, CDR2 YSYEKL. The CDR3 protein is CASSHVLGWDNEQFF.

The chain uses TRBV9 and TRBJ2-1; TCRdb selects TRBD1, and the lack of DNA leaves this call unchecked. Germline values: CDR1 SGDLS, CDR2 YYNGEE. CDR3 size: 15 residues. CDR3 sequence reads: CASSRGTSSYNEQFF.

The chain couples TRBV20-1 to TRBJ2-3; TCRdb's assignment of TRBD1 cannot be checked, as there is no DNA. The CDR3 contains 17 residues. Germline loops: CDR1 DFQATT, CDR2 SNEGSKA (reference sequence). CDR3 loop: CSARVWWSGGGTDTQYF.

The chain's CDR3 is CASSRGTDVWDTQYF. The chain joins TRBV6-1 to TRBJ2-3; TCRdb indicates TRBD2, and absent DNA this call remains unverified. The V gene's germline CDR1 is MNHNS and CDR2 SASEGT. The CDR3 consists of 15 residues.

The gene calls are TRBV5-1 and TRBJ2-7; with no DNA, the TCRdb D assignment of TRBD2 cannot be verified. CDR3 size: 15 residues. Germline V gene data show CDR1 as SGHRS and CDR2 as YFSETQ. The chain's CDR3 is CASSLEGLASYEQYF.

This CDR3 reads CASSSLGGSSYNEQFF. This sequence joins TRBV7-6 and TRBJ2-1. CDR3 length: 16 residues. Germline values: CDR1 SGHVS, CDR2 FNYEAQ.

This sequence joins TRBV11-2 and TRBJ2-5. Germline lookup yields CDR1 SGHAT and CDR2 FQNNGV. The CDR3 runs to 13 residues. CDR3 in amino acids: CASSLVNWETQYF. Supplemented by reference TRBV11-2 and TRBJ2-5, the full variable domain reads EAGVAQSPRYKIIEKRQSVAFWCNPISGHATLYWYQQILGQGPKLLIQFQNNGVVDDSQLPKDRFSAERLKGVDSTLKIQPAKLEDSAVYLCASSLVNWETQYFGPGTRLLVL.

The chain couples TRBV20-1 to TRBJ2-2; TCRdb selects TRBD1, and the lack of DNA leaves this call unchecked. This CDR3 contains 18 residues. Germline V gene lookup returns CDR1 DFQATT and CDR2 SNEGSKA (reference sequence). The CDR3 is CSARVAAGGFANTGELFF.

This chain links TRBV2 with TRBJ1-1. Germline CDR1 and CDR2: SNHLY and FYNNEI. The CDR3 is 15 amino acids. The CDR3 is CASSPFDRPNTEAFF.